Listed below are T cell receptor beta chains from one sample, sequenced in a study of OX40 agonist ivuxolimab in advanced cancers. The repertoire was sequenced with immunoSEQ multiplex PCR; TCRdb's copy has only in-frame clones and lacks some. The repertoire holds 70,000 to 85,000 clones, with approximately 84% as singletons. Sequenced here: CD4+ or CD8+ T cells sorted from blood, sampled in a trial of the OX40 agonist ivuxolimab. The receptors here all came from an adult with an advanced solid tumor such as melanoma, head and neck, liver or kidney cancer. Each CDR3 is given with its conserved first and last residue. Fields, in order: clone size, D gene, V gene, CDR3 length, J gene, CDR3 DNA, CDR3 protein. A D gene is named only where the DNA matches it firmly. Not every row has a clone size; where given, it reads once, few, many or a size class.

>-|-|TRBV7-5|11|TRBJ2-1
TGTGCCAGAAGCTCGGGGCTAGCCCGGTTCTTC
CARSSGLARFF
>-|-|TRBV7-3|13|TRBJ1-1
TGTGCCAGCAGCTCACAGGGGAACACTGAAGCTTTCTTT
CASSSQGNTEAFF
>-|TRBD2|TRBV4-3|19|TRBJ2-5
TGCGCCAGCAGCCTTGATCTCTCAAACGGTCTAGCGGTTCGAGAGACCCAGTACTTC
CASSLDLSNGLAVRETQYF
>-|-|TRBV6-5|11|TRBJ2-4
TGTGCCAGCACCTGGCATGCCATTCAGTACTTC
CASTWHAIQYF
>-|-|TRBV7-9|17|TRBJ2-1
TGTGCCAGCAGCTTCCTGGGGACATTAGGCGGAAGCAATGAGCAGTTCTTC
CASSFLGTLGGSNEQFF
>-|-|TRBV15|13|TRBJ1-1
TGTGCCACCAGCAGAGATGACAGCCCTGAAGCTTTCTTT
CATSRDDSPEAFF
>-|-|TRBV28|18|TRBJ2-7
TGTGCCAGCAGTGCACCCATCCCCGGGTTTGGGGGGCTCTACGAGCAGTACTTC
CASSAPIPGFGGLYEQYF
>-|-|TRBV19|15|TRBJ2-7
TGTGCCAGTAGTATAGCAGGGGACACTTACTACGAGCAGTACTTC
CASSIAGDTYYEQYF
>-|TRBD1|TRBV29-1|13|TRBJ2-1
TGCAGCGTTGTGAGGGGACAGGGGAATGAGCAGTTCTTC
CSVVRGQGNEQFF
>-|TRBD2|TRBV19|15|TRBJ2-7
TGTGCCAGTAGTCCTTGGGGAGCGGGGAACTACGAGCAGTACTTC
CASSPWGAGNYEQYF
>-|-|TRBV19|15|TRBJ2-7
TGTGCCAGTTCGAGAGGGGGAGCTGAGACCTACGAGCAGTACTTC
CASSRGGAETYEQYF
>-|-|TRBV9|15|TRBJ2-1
TGTGCCAGCAGCGTAGACCCGGGGGCTCCCGATGAGCAGTTCTTC
CASSVDPGAPDEQFF
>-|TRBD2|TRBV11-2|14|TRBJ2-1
TGTGCCAGCAGCTTATCGGGAGGGAACAATGAGCAGTTCTTC
CASSLSGGNNEQFF
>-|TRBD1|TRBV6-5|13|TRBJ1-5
TGTGCCAGCAGCCGGGACAGGGACAGGCCCCAGCATTTT
CASSRDRDRPQHF
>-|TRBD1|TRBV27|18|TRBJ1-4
TGTGCCAGCCAGGACCGGACAGGGAGATTGGGCTCAAATGAAAAACTGTTTTTT
CASQDRTGRLGSNEKLFF
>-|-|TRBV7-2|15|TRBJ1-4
TGTGCCAGCAGCTTAGGGACAGCAACTAATGAAAAACTGTTTTTT
CASSLGTATNEKLFF
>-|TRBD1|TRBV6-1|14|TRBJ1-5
TGTGCCAGCAGTGGGACAGGGACCGGGCAGCCCCAGCATTTT
CASSGTGTGQPQHF
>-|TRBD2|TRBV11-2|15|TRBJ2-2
TGTGCCAGCAGCTTCACTAGCGGGAGAAGCGGGGAGCTGTTTTTT
CASSFTSGRSGELFF
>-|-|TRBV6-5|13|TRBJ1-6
TGTGCCAGCAGTTACTCGATGGATTCACCCCTCCACTTT
CASSYSMDSPLHF
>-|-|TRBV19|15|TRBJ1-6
TGTGCCAGTAAGCTACAGGGAGGGCAGAATTCACCCCTCCACTTT
CASKLQGGQNSPLHF
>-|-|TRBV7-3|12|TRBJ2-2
TGTGCCAGCAGCTTAATGACCGGGGAGCTGTTTTTT
CASSLMTGELFF
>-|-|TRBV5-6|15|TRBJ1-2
TGTGCCAGCAGCCAACCCTTTGGAAGGGTCTCCGGCTACACCTTC
CASSQPFGRVSGYTF
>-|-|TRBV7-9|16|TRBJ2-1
TGTGCCAGCAGTTACGGGCGAGGGGTCTCCTACAATGAGCAGTTCTTC
CASSYGRGVSYNEQFF
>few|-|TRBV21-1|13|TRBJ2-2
TGTGCCAGCAGCAAACTTGGGACCGGGGAGCTGTTTTTT
CASSKLGTGELFF
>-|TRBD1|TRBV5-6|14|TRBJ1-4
TGTGCCAGCAGTATACCGGGACAGGGTGAAAAACTGTTTTTT
CASSIPGQGEKLFF
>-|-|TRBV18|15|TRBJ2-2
TGTGCCAGCTCACCTTCAGACAGGAACACCGGGGAGCTGTTTTTT
CASSPSDRNTGELFF
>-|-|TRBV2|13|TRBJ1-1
TGTGCCAGCAGTGAATCCGTGAACACTGAAGCTTTCTTT
CASSESVNTEAFF
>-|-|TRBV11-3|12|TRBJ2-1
TGTGCCAGCAGCTTCCTCGGAGGAAGGCAGTTCTTC
CASSFLGGRQFF
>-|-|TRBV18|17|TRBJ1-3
TGTGCCAGCTCACGCGAGACGACAGGTCGATATGGAAACACCATATATTTT
CASSRETTGRYGNTIYF
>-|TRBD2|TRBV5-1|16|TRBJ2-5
TGCGCCAGCAGCTGGAGACTAGCGGGCCTACAAGAGACCCAGTACTTC
CASSWRLAGLQETQYF
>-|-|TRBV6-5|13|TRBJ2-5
TGTGCCAGCAGTCTCCGACTGGATGGGACCCAGTACTTC
CASSLRLDGTQYF
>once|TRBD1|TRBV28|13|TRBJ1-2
TGTGCCAGTACAACCGGGACAGGGACTGGCTACACCTTC
CASTTGTGTGYTF
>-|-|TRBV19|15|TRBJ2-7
TGTGCCAGTAGGGAGAGAAATGCGCAGACCCACGAGCAGTACTTC
CASRERNAQTHEQYF
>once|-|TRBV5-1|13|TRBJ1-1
TGCGCCAGCAGCCAAGGACTGAACACTGAAGCTTTCTTT
CASSQGLNTEAFF
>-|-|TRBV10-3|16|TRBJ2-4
TGTGCCATCAGTGAGCCGAGCTCGGGTTTTGGGGACATTCAGTACTTC
CAISEPSSGFGDIQYF
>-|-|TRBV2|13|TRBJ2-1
TGTGCCAGCAAAAGATCCCCCGCCAATGAGCAGTTCTTC
CASKRSPANEQFF
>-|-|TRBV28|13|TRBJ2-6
TGTGCCAGCAGGGCCTCTGGGGCCAACGTCCTGACTTTC
CASRASGANVLTF
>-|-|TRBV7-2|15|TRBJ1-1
TGTGCCAGCAGCTTAGTCAGAGCCCCAGGCGCTGAAGCTTTCTTT
CASSLVRAPGAEAFF
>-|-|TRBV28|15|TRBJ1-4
TGTGCCAGCAGCCCCTGGGGGGGGCGTAATGAAAAACTGTTTTTT
CASSPWGGRNEKLFF
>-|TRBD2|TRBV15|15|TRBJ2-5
TGTGCCACCAGCAGAGGGGCTAGCGGACAAGAGACCCAGTACTTC
CATSRGASGQETQYF
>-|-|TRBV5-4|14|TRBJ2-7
TGTGCCAGCACACCCCATACAGGTAGCTACGAGCAGTACTTC
CASTPHTGSYEQYF
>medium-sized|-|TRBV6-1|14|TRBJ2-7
TGTGCCAGCAGTGAACCGGGATACCTCAACGAGCAGTACTTC
CASSEPGYLNEQYF
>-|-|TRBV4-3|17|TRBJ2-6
TGCGCCAGCAGCCCTGACGGCCACCCCTCTGGGGCCAACGTCCTGACTTTC
CASSPDGHPSGANVLTF
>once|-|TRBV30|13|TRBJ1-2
TGTGCCTGGAGTGTTGGCGGTAGCTATGGCTACACCTTC
CAWSVGGSYGYTF